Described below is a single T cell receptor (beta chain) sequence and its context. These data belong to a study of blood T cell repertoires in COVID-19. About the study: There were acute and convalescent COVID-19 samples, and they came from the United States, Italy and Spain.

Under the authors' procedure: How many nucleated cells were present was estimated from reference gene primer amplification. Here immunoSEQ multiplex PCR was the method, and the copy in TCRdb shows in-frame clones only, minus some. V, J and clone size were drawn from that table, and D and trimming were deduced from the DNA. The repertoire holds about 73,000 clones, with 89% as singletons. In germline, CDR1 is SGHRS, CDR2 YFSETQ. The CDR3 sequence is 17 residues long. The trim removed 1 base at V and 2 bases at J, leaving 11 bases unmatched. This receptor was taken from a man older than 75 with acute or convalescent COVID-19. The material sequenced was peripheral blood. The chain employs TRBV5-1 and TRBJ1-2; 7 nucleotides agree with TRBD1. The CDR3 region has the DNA TGCGCCAGCAGCTTGACAGGGGAGGCATACAACAACTATGGCTACACCTTC. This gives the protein CASSLTGEAYNNYGYTF. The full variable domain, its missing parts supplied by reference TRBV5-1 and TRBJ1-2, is KAGVTQTPRYLIKTRGQQVTLSCSPISGHRSVSWYQQTPGQGLQFLFEYFSETQRNKGNFPGRFSGRQFSNSRSEMNVSTLELGDSALYLCASSLTGEAYNNYGYTFGSGTRLTVV.